This passage covers 22 T cell receptor beta chains from one sample sequenced in a study of blood T cell repertoires in COVID-19. Repertoires were generated with immunoSEQ multiplex PCR, while TCRdb's copy carries only in-frame clones and drops some. The sample carries hundreds of thousands of clones, 87% recorded once. The sequenced sample was PBMCs or T cells enriched from blood (not recorded which). Every receptor here comes from a woman aged 18-29 years with acute COVID-19.

The chain employs TRBV5-4 and TRBJ2-3, with TRBD2 identical over 15 bases. The CDR3 contains 17 residues. CDR1 is SGHNT, CDR2 YYREEE, per germline (reference sequence). Unmatched junction bases numbered 8, after V lost 4 bases and J lost 5 bases. CDR3 sequence reads: CASSPWTSGGGQDTQYF. The CDR3 DNA reads TGTGCCAGCAGCCCATGGACTAGCGGGGGGGGGCAAGATACGCAGTATTTT.

The chain recombines TRBV5-4 with TRBJ2-5; 9 nucleotides agree with TRBD1. Germline V lookup: CDR1 SGHNT, CDR2 YYREEE (reference sequence). V shed 5 bases and J 4 bases; nucleotides not matched to a gene: 6. The CDR3 runs 14 residues. Written as DNA, the CDR3 is TGTGCCAGCAGTTCACAGGGGGCCTCAGAGACCCAGTACTTC. Encoded protein: CASSSQGASETQYF.

V gene TRBV11-2 combines with J gene TRBJ2-5, with D possibly being TRBD2 (6 bases). This CDR3 is built from 16 residues. V was trimmed by 2 bases and J by 0 bases, leaving 13 bases between them. In germline, CDR1 is SGHAT, CDR2 FQNNGV. This CDR3 is CASSLSMAGNQETQYF. DNA for the CDR3: TGTGCCAGCAGCTTATCAATGGCGGGAAACCAAGAGACCCAGTACTTC.

The J gene is TRBJ1-5, the V gene TRBV6-5, with a weak D call TRBD1 (6 bases). Trimming removed 6 bases at V and 6 bases at J, with 15 bases between. Germline CDR1 is MNHEY and CDR2 is SVGAGI. The CDR3 spans 14 residues. CDR3 region: CASSSGTNGQPQHF. The CDR3 DNA reads TGTGCCAGCAGCTCCGGGACAAATGGTCAGCCCCAGCATTTT.

The gene calls are TRBV30 and TRBJ2-3; tentative D call: TRBD1 (5 bases). The CDR3 extends over 13 amino acids. CDR1 and CDR2 from the germline V gene are GTSNPN and SVGIG (reference sequence). Trimming took off 6 bases at V and 0 bases at J, with 10 bases between the two ends. The CDR3 is CACSRDSTDTQYF. In DNA, the CDR3 is TGTGCCTGCTCCAGGGATAGCACAGATACGCAGTATTTT. The whole variable domain, filled in from reference TRBV30 and TRBJ2-3, reads SQTIHQWPATLVQPVGSPLSLECTVEGTSNPNLYWYRQAAGRGLQLLFYSVGIGQISSEVPQNLSASRPQDRQFILSSKKLLLSDSGFYLCACSRDSTDTQYFGPGTRLTVL.

This chain links TRBV21-1 with TRBJ2-5; the D call TRBD2 from the table was never checked on the DNA. TRBV21-1 is designated a pseudogene. CDR3 length: 14 amino acids. The CDR3 DNA reads TGTGCCCGTCTGAGGCGGGACTACCAAGAGACCCAGTACTTC. Protein: CARLRRDYQETQYF.

The rearrangement links TRBV28 to TRBJ2-6; D perhaps matches TRBD1 (6 bases). The length of the CDR3 is 15 residues. The V gene lost 5 bases and the J gene lost 10 bases, with 18 bases spanning the gap. Germline V gene sequence: CDR1 MDHEN, CDR2 SYDVKM. This chain's CDR3 is CASSTTTTGYNVLTF. The CDR3 bases are TGTGCCAGCAGTACTACGACAACAGGGTATAACGTCCTGACTTTC.

This clone was seen a single time. Here the CDR3 reads CASSSRTVLANYGYTF. Here the CDR3 DNA reads TGTGCCAGCAGTTCCCGGACAGTCCTCGCTAACTATGGCTACACCTTC. V gene TRBV2 combines with J gene TRBJ1-2; possible D gene TRBD1, 6 bases. Germline lookup yields CDR1 SNHLY and CDR2 FYNNEI. This CDR3 contains 16 residues. Trimming left V 5 bases short and J 0 bases short, with 16 bases between.

The chain has TRBV6-5 and TRBJ2-3; tentatively, D is TRBD1 (5 bases). The CDR3 is made up of 15 amino acids. CDR1 and CDR2 (germline): MNHEY, SVGAGI. V was trimmed by 2 bases and J by 0 bases, leaving 9 bases between them. CDR3 bases: TGTGCCAGCAGTTACAGGGGCTTCAGCACAGATACGCAGTATTTT. Translated, it gives CASSYRGFSTDTQYF.

This chain joins TRBV6-1 and TRBJ1-2, with a tentative D call TRBD1 (6 bases). The CDR3 loop spans 16 amino acids. The germline V gene has CDR1 MNHNS and CDR2 SASEGT. With 2 bases removed from V and 1 base from J, the gap between germline ends came to 14 bases. CDR3 DNA sequence: TGTGCCAGCAGTGAACCCTACAGGGAGAATAACTATGGCTACACCTTC. Amino acids: CASSEPYRENNYGYTF.

This clone was recorded a few times. The chain uses TRBV4-1 and TRBJ1-2, with TRBD1 matching over 8 bases. The V segment lost 0 bases and the J segment 8 bases; nucleotides outside the gene matches: 11. The V gene's germline CDR1 is MGHRA and CDR2 YSYEKL. The CDR3 totals 16 residues. CDR3 sequence (DNA): TGCGCCAGCAGCCAAGATCCGACAGGGGCTGGGTACGGCTACACCTTC. This translates into CASSQDPTGAGYGYTF.

A single count supports this clone. The CDR3 DNA sequence: TGCGCCAGCAGCCCCGGTGGGGGGTCTGAAGCTTTCTTT. It translates to CASSPGGGSEAFF. The chain carries TRBV5-1 and TRBJ1-1, with D perhaps matching TRBD1 (5 bases). There are 13 residues in the CDR3. The V gene's germline CDR1 is SGHRS and CDR2 YFSETQ. Trimming removed 4 bases from V and 6 bases from J, with 13 bases in between.

This clone has a handful of counts. The chain has TRBV5-6 and TRBJ1-2; no definite D call. The CDR3 contains 14 residues. Germline V gene lookup returns CDR1 SGHDT and CDR2 YYEEEE. The V end lost 0 bases, the J end lost 5 bases, and 11 bases lay between the germline ends. In nucleotides, the CDR3 is TGTGCCAGCAGCTTGGGATTAGATGTGTATGGCTACACCTTC. This encodes CASSLGLDVYGYTF.

This clone was detected once. J is TRBJ2-7 and V is TRBV11-3; D ambiguous. The ends were cut back, 5 bases at V and 0 bases at J, with 11 bases in the middle. CDR3 size: 14 residues. Germline lookup yields CDR1 SGHNT and CDR2 YENEEA. The CDR3 DNA follows: TGTGCCAGCAGCGAACGAGGTAGCTCCTACGAGCAGTACTTC. Amino acid sequence: CASSERGSSYEQYF.

This rearrangement joins TRBV11-2 to TRBJ2-1; TRBD1 might be the D (6 bases). The ends were cut back, 5 bases at V and 10 bases at J, with 9 bases in the middle. The CDR3 length is 11 residues. The V gene's germline CDR1 is SGHAT and CDR2 FQNNGV. The CDR3 region has the DNA TGTGCCAGCAGCCCAGGGGCAGAGCAGTTCTTC. Protein: CASSPGAEQFF.

The CDR3 loop is CASSSLELRKTQYF. CDR3 nucleotide sequence: TGTGCCAGCAGTTCGCTGGAACTACGTAAGACCCAGTACTTC. This chain connects TRBV27 to TRBJ2-5; D uncertain. Per germline, CDR1 MNHEY and CDR2 SMNVEV (reference sequence). The CDR3 has 14 residues. Trimming removed 4 bases from V and 6 bases from J, with 15 bases in between.

The chain carries TRBV19 and TRBJ2-2, with 10 bases fitting TRBD2. The CDR3 covers 17 residues. V shed 3 bases, J shed 1 base, and the junction held 5 bases outside the gene matches. Germline CDR1 LNHDA, CDR2 SQIVND (reference sequence). As DNA, the CDR3 is TGTGCCAGTAGTATTGGGCTAGCGGGAGTGAACACCGGGGAGCTGTTTTTT. Encoded protein: CASSIGLAGVNTGELFF.

The gene calls are TRBV10-1 and TRBJ1-3, with D unresolved. The CDR3 runs to 15 residues. From germline, CDR1 is WNHNN and CDR2 SYGVQD (reference sequence). V was trimmed by 7 bases and J by 1 base, leaving 14 bases between them. The DNA for the CDR3 is TGCGCCAGCATGGAGGAATTGAGGTCTGGAAACACCATATATTTT. It translates to CASMEELRSGNTIYF.

The rearrangement links TRBV11-2 to TRBJ2-1; D is unclear. The germline gives CDR1 SGHAT, CDR2 FQNNGV. V gave up 0 bases and J gave up 11 bases, with 8 bases separating them. The CDR3 is 12 amino acids. The CDR3 region is CASSLEAVKQFF. The CDR3 DNA reads TGTGCCAGCAGCTTAGAGGCGGTGAAGCAGTTCTTC.

V is TRBV5-4 and J is TRBJ1-2; D might be TRBD1 (5 bases). The CDR3 is 14 amino acids. V lost 2 bases and J lost 5, with 13 bases in between. Germline V gene data show CDR1 as SGHNT and CDR2 as YYREEE (reference sequence). The CDR3 sequence is CASSFSGLGYGYTF. The DNA for the CDR3 is TGTGCCAGCAGCTTCTCAGGGTTAGGATATGGCTACACCTTC.

V gene TRBV15 combines with J gene TRBJ2-5; D remains unclear. Trimming took off 0 bases at V and 0 bases at J, with 8 bases between the two ends. CDR3 length equals 15 residues. Germline lookup yields CDR1 LNHNV and CDR2 YYDKDF (reference sequence). The DNA of the CDR3 is TGTGCCACCAGCAGAGATCGCGCTAACCAAGAGACCCAGTACTTC. Translation gives CATSRDRANQETQYF.

V and J are TRBV9 and TRBJ2-6; unclear D gene. CDR1 SGDLS and CDR2 YYNGEE come from the germline V gene. The CDR3 has 15 amino acids. V was clipped by 2 bases and J by 0 bases, with 6 bases between them. CDR3 bases: TGTGCCAGCAGCGTTCAACTCTCTGGGGCCAACGTCCTGACTTTC. This codes for CASSVQLSGANVLTF.